This TCR beta chain was identified in a study of cytomegalovirus exposure and HLA in healthy donors. The CDR3 extends over 15 amino acids. The V gene's germline CDR1 is LNHNV and CDR2 YYDKDF (reference sequence). With 3 bases clipped from V and 5 bases from J, the junction kept 5 bases outside the gene matches. As concerns this clone: Its antigen remains unidentified.

Whereas donors were nominally healthy upon sampling, unrecorded immune exposures were probable. Primers for the PCR totalled 60 Vbeta and 13 Jbeta. Clones were read by immunoSEQ multiplex PCR, and TCRdb kept only the in-frame ones, dropping some. This table holds about 93,000 clones, roughly 67% found once. Findings and limits, study-wide: A later analysis appeared to link common viral pathogens to several of the most significant clusters. In a later analysis, specific HLA alleles were associated with 15,000 to 20,000 TCR beta sequences at a 0.05 false discovery rate.

The specimen sequenced was PBMCs. The receptor was derived from a boy aged 5-17 years in good health and CMV-seropositive. The V and J genes are TRBV15 and TRBJ2-3; 10 bases are shared with TRBD1. The CDR3 DNA reads as TGTGCCACCAGCAGGGGGACAGGGGTCGTAGATACGCAGTATTTT. It yields the protein CATSRGTGVVDTQYF.